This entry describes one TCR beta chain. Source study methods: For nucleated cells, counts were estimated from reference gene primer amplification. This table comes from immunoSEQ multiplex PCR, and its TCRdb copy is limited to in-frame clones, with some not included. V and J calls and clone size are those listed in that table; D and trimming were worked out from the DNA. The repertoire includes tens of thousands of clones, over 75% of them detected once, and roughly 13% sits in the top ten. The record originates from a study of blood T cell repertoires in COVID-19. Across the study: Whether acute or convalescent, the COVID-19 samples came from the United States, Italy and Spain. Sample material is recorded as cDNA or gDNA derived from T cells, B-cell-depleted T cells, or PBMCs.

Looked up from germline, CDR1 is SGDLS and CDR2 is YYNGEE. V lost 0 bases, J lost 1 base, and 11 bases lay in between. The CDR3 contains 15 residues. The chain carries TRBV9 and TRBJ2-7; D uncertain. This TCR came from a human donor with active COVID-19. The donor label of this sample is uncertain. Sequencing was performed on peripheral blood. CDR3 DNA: TGTGCCAGCAGCGTAGCTCCCAGGCCTTCCTACGAGCAGTACTTC. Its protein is CASSVAPRPSYEQYF.